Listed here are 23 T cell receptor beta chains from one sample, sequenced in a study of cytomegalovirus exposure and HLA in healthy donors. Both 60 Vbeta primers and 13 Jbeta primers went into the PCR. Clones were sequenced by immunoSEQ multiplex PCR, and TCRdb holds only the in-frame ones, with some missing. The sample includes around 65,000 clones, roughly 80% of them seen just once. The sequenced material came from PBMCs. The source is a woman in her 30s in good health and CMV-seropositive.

DNA for the CDR3: TGCGCCAGCAGCCCCGCCGGGACAGGGTCTGAAAAACTGTTTTTT. This codes for CASSPAGTGSEKLFF. The chain carries TRBV4-3 and TRBJ1-4, with TRBD1 matching 9 bases. The CDR3 has 15 residues. V trimming: 4 bases; J trimming: 7 bases; junction bases outside the gene matches: 7. Per the germline V gene, CDR1 is LGHNA and CDR2 is YSLEER.

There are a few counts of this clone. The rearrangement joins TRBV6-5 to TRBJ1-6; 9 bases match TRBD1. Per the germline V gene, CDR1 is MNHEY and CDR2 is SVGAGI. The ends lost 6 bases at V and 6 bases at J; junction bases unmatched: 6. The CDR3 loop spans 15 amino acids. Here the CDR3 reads CASRYGQGSNSPLHF. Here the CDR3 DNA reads TGTGCCAGCAGATATGGACAGGGGAGTAATTCACCCCTCCACTTT.

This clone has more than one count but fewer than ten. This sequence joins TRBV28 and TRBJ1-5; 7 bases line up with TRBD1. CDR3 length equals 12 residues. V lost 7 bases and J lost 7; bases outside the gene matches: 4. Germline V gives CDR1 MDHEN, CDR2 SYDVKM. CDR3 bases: TGTGCCAGCAACACAGGGGAGCAGCCCCAGCATTTT. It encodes CASNTGEQPQHF.

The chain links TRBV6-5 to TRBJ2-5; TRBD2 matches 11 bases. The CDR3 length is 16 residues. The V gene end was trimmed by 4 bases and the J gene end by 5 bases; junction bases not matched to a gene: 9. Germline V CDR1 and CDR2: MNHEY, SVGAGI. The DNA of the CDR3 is TGTGCCAGCAGTTCCGTAGCGGGAGGGCTGGAGGAGACCCAGTACTTC. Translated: CASSSVAGGLEETQYF.

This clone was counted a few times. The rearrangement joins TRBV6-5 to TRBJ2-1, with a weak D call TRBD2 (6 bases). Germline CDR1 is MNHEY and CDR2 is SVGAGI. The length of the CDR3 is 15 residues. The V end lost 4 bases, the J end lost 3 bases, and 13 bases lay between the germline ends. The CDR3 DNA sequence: TGTGCCAGCAGTTCCGGAGCGGGCGGCTACAATGAGCAGTTCTTC. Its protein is CASSSGAGGYNEQFF.

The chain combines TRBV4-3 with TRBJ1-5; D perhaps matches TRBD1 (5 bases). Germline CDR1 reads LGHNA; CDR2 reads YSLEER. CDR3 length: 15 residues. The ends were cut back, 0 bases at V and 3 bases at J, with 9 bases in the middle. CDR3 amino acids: CASSQDRGNNQPQHF. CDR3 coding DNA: TGCGCCAGCAGCCAAGATCGGGGGAACAATCAGCCCCAGCATTTT.

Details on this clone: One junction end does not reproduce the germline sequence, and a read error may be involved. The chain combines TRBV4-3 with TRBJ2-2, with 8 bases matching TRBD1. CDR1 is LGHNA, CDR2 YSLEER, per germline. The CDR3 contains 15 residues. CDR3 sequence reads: CASSPDRGRARGAVF. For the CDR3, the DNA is TGCGCCAGCAGCCCCGACAGGGGCCGGGCCCGGGGAGCTGTTTTT.

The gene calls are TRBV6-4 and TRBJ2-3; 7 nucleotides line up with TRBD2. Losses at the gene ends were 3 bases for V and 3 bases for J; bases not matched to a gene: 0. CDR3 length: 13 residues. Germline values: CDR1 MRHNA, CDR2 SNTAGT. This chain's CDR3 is CASSERETDTQYF. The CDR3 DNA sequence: TGTGCCAGCAGTGAGCGGGAGACAGATACGCAGTATTTT.

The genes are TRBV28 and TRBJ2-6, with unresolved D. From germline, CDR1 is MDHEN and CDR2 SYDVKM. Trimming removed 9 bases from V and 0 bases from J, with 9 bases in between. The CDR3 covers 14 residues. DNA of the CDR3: TGTGCCAGTACCGCGGACTCTGGGGCCAACGTCCTGACTTTC. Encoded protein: CASTADSGANVLTF.

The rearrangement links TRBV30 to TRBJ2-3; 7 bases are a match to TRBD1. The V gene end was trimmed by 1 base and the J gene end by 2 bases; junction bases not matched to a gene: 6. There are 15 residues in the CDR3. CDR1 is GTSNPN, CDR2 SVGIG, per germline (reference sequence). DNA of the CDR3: TGTGCCTGGAGTGGTTACAGGGGACACACAGATACGCAGTATTTT. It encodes CAWSGYRGHTDTQYF.

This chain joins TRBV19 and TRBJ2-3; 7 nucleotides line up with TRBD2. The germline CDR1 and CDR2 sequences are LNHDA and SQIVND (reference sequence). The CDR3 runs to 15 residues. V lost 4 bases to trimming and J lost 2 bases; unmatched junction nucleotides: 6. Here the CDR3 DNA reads TGTGCCAGTAGTACGACGGGAGGTCTCACAGATACGCAGTATTTT. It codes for CASSTTGGLTDTQYF.

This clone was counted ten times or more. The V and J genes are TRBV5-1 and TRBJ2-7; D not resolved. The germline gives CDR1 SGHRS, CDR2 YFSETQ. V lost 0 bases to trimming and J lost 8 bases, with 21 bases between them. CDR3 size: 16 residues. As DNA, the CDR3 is TGCGCCAGCAGCTTGGGTTCACCTGGCTCCTCCAGTAAGCAGTACTTC. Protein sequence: CASSLGSPGSSSKQYF.

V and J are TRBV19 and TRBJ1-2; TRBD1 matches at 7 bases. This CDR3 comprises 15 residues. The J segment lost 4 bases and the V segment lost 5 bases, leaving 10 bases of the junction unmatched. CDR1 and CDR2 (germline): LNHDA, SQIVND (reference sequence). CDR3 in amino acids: CASSSPDRIVYGYTF. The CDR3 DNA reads TGTGCCAGTAGTTCGCCGGACAGGATAGTCTATGGCTACACCTTC.

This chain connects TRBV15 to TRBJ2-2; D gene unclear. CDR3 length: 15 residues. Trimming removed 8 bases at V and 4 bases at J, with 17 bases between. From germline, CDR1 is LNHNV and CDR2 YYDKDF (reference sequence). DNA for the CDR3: TGTGCCACCCGCGTTGGGTTCGGAGCCACCGGGGAGCTGTTTTTT. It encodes CATRVGFGATGELFF.

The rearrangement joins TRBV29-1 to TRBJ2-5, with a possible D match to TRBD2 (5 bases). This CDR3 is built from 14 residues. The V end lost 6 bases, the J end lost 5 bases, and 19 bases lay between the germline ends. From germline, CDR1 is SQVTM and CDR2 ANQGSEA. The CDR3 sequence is CSVAPDGVGETQYF. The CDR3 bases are TGCAGCGTAGCTCCGGACGGGGTTGGCGAGACCCAGTACTTC.

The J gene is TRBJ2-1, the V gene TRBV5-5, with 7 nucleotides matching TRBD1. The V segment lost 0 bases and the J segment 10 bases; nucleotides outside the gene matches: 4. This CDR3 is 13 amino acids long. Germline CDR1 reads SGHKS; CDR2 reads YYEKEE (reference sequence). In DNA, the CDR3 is TGTGCCAGCAGCTTGGACAGGGGTCGCGAGCAGTTCTTC. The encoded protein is CASSLDRGREQFF.

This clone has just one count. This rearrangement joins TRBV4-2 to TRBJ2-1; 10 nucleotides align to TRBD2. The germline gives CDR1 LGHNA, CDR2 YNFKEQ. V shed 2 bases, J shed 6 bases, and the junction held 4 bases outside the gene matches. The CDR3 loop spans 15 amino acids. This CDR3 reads CASSQLAGAPNEQFF. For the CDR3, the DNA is TGTGCCAGCAGCCAACTAGCGGGAGCACCCAATGAGCAGTTCTTC.

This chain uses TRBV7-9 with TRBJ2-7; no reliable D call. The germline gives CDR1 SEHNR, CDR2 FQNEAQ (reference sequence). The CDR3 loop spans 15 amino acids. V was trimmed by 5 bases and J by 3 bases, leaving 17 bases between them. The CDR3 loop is CASSLFSQNVYEQYF. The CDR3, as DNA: TGTGCCAGCAGCCTTTTTTCACAGAATGTCTACGAGCAGTACTTC.

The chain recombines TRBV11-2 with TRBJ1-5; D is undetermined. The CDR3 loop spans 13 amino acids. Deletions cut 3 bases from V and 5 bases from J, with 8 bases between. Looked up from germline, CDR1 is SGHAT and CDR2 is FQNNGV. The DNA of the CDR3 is TGTGCCAGCAGCTTGGGGAGGGATCAGCCCCAGCATTTT. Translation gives CASSLGRDQPQHF.

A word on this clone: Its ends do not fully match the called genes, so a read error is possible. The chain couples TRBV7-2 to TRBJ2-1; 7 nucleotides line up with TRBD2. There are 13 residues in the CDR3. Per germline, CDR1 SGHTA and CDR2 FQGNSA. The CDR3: CASRLGTKGEQFF. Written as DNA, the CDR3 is TGTGCCAGCAGATTAGGGACTAAGGGTGAGCAGTTCTTC.

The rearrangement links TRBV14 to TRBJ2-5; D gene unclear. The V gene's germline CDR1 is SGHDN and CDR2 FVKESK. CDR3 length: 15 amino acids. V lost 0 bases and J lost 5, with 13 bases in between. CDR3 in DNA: TGTGCCAGCAGCCAAGATCTCGGTAGCACGGAGACCCAGTACTTC. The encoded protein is CASSQDLGSTETQYF.

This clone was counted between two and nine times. The CDR3 loop reads CASSDTGVNTEAFF. DNA of the CDR3: TGTGCCAGTTCCGATACAGGGGTGAACACTGAAGCTTTCTTT. The chain uses TRBV27 and TRBJ1-1; TRBD1 matches at 7 bases. The V segment lost 9 bases and the J segment 0 bases; nucleotides outside the gene matches: 7. Looked up from germline, CDR1 is MNHEY and CDR2 is SMNVEV (reference sequence). CDR3 length: 14 residues.

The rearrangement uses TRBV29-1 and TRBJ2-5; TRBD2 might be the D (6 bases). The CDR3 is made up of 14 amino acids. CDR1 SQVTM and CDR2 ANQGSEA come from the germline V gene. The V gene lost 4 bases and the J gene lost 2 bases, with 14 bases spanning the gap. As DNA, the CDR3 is TGCAGCGTTGGCGGGGAGGTGAGGCAAGAGACCCAGTACTTC. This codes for CSVGGEVRQETQYF.